Listed here are 30 T cell receptor beta chains from one sample, sequenced in a study of siplizumab effects on memory and regulatory T cells. Here immunoSEQ multiplex PCR was the method, and the copy in TCRdb shows in-frame clones only, minus some. The table has approximately 60,000 clones, around 79% seen once. The sample consisted of memory CD4+ T cells sorted from blood. These receptors all come from a human donor in good health.

The chain joins TRBV5-4 to TRBJ1-4; a weak D match, TRBD1 (6 bases). The CDR3 length is 14 residues. V lost 4 bases to trimming and J lost 6 bases, with 13 bases between them. CDR1 and CDR2 (germline): SGHNT, YYREEE (reference sequence). The CDR3 reads CASSLSGVDEKLFF. CDR3 coding DNA: TGTGCCAGCAGCCTATCAGGGGTGGATGAAAAACTGTTTTTT.

V usage is TRBV6-5 and J usage is TRBJ2-7; 7 bases align to TRBD2. The length of the CDR3 is 14 residues. Trimming at V came to 6 bases and at J to 8 bases, leaving 13 bases not matched to a gene. Per the germline V gene, CDR1 is MNHEY and CDR2 is SVGAGI. CDR3 nucleotides: TGTGCCAGCAGATACGGAACAAGCGGGGAAAAGCAGTACTTC. Its translation: CASRYGTSGEKQYF.

The rearrangement links TRBV6-5 to TRBJ1-1, with 7 bases that match TRBD1. The germline V gene encodes CDR1 MNHEY and CDR2 SVGAGI. The CDR3 is made up of 12 amino acids. V lost 6 bases and J lost 13; bases outside the gene matches: 11. The chain's CDR3 is CASRGGPSGVFF. The CDR3 region has the DNA TGTGCCAGCAGAGGGGGCCCATCAGGCGTTTTCTTT.

The chain uses TRBV7-9 and TRBJ1-1, with D possibly TRBD1 on 5 matching bases. Germline assignment: CDR1 SEHNR and CDR2 FQNEAQ (reference sequence). V gave up 6 bases and J gave up 5 bases, with 10 bases separating them. The CDR3 has 12 amino acids. DNA of the CDR3: TGTGCCAGCAGTTCCTGGGGGACTGAAGCTTTCTTT. Protein product: CASSSWGTEAFF.

The chain uses TRBV11-2 and TRBJ2-2; D may be TRBD1 (5 bases). This CDR3 is 14 amino acids long. V was pared by 5 bases and J by 2 bases, with 9 bases between. Germline V gene sequence: CDR1 SGHAT, CDR2 FQNNGV. CDR3 in amino acids: CASSRQYNTGELFF. The CDR3 DNA follows: TGTGCCAGCAGCCGACAGTACAACACCGGGGAGCTGTTTTTT.

V and J are TRBV7-2 and TRBJ2-5; maybe TRBD1 (5 bases). Per germline, CDR1 SGHTA and CDR2 FQGNSA. The CDR3 contains 14 residues. Trimming took off 3 bases at V and 5 bases at J, with 13 bases between the two ends. CDR3 sequence: CASSFGREVETQYF. The DNA for the CDR3 is TGTGCCAGCAGCTTCGGCAGGGAAGTGGAGACCCAGTACTTC.

The gene calls are TRBV6-1 and TRBJ2-5; D perhaps matches TRBD2 (6 bases). Germline assignment: CDR1 MNHNS and CDR2 SASEGT. Trimming stripped 3 bases from V and 5 bases from J, with 19 bases between. The CDR3 has 16 residues. CDR3 in amino acids: CASSDYEFSGRETQYF. As DNA, the CDR3 is TGTGCCAGCAGTGATTACGAATTTAGCGGTCGCGAGACCCAGTACTTC.

The chain employs TRBV19 and TRBJ2-5; 9 bases are shared with TRBD1. CDR3 length equals 13 residues. Trimming took 6 bases from V and 2 from J; bases not matched to a gene: 1. Germline V gives CDR1 LNHDA, CDR2 SQIVND (reference sequence). CDR3 sequence (DNA): TGTGCCAGTAGGGGGACAGGGCAAGAGACCCAGTACTTC. It is translated as CASRGTGQETQYF. The complete variable domain, with remaining parts taken from reference TRBV19 and TRBJ2-5, reads DGGITQSPKYLFRKEGQNVTLSCEQNLNHDAMYWYRQDPGQGLRLIYYSQIVNDFQKGDIAEGYSVSREKKESFPLTVTSAQKNPTAFYLCASRGTGQETQYFGPGTRLLVL.

The chain carries TRBV2 and TRBJ2-3; tentative D call: TRBD2 (6 bases). Germline V gene lookup returns CDR1 SNHLY and CDR2 FYNNEI. This CDR3 comprises 13 residues. Trimming shortened V by 0 bases and J by 5 bases, and 6 bases separated the two germline ends. The CDR3 DNA reads as TGTGCCAGCAGTGAAGCGGAGGGAGATACGCAGTATTTT. Amino acids: CASSEAEGDTQYF.

This chain connects TRBV20-1 to TRBJ2-5, with D perhaps TRBD1 (5 bases). With 5 bases removed from V and 3 bases from J, the gap between germline ends came to 7 bases. CDR3 length equals 11 residues. The germline gives CDR1 DFQATT, CDR2 SNEGSKA (reference sequence). The CDR3 is CSAAREETQYF. CDR3 coding DNA: TGCAGTGCTGCCAGGGAAGAGACCCAGTACTTC.

The J gene is TRBJ1-4, the V gene TRBV19; D is perhaps TRBD1 (5 bases). Deletions cut 5 bases from V and 7 bases from J, with 17 bases between. This CDR3 contains 15 residues. Germline V gene data show CDR1 as LNHDA and CDR2 as SQIVND (reference sequence). Here the CDR3 DNA reads TGTGCCAGTAGTCCACCAGGGCCTGGGGGTGAAAAACTGTTTTTT. This encodes CASSPPGPGGEKLFF. Filled out from reference TRBV19 and TRBJ1-4, the complete variable domain reads DGGITQSPKYLFRKEGQNVTLSCEQNLNHDAMYWYRQDPGQGLRLIYYSQIVNDFQKGDIAEGYSVSREKKESFPLTVTSAQKNPTAFYLCASSPPGPGGEKLFFGSGTQLSVL.

This clone was seen only a few times. The chain recombines TRBV6-6 with TRBJ1-1, with D tentatively TRBD1 (5 bases). The V and J ends lost 4 bases and 1 base respectively, with 10 bases between them. CDR3 size: 14 residues. Germline V CDR1 and CDR2: MNHNY, SVGAGI (reference sequence). CDR3 protein: CASSFRQPNTEAFF. CDR3 coding DNA: TGTGCCAGCAGTTTCCGACAGCCGAACACTGAAGCTTTCTTT.

This clone turned up a few times. Other DNA sequences in this specimen translate into the identical CDR3. The chain couples TRBV15 to TRBJ2-1; D is ambiguous. The ends were cut back, 6 bases at V and 8 bases at J, with 14 bases in the middle. Germline CDR1 and CDR2: LNHNV and YYDKDF (reference sequence). This CDR3 has 13 amino acids. The CDR3 region is CATSRPGFDEQFF. CDR3 coding DNA: TGTGCCACCAGTAGGCCCGGGTTCGATGAGCAGTTCTTC.

The genes are TRBV5-1 and TRBJ2-3, with TRBD2 matching 10 bases. J lost 2 bases, V lost 2 bases, and 8 bases had no gene match. The CDR3 contains 17 residues. CDR1 and CDR2 from the germline V gene are SGHRS and YFSETQ. CDR3 in amino acids: CASSLGASGSFTDTQYF. The DNA of the CDR3 is TGCGCCAGCAGCTTAGGGGCTAGCGGGAGTTTCACAGATACGCAGTATTTT. The full variable domain, rest sourced from reference TRBV5-1 and TRBJ2-3, is KAGVTQTPRYLIKTRGQQVTLSCSPISGHRSVSWYQQTPGQGLQFLFEYFSETQRNKGNFPGRFSGRQFSNSRSEMNVSTLELGDSALYLCASSLGASGSFTDTQYFGPGTRLTVL.

The sample holds one count of this clone. A junction end diverges from the germline sequence, so it may reflect a read error. The rearrangement links TRBV27 to TRBJ2-1; 12 nucleotides line up with TRBD2. CDR1 is MNHEY and CDR2 is SMNVEV in the germline V gene (reference sequence). This CDR3 is 17 amino acids long. CDR3 amino acids: CACSTPGTSGSYNEQFF. In DNA form, the CDR3 reads TGTGCCTGCAGTACGCCCGGGACTAGCGGGTCCTACAATGAGCAGTTCTTC.

This clone was observed a handful of times. The chain has TRBV7-2 and TRBJ1-3; D call uncertain. The CDR3 length is 14 residues. The ends were cut back, 1 base at V and 0 bases at J, with 4 bases in the middle. CDR1 is SGHTA and CDR2 is FQGNSA in the germline V gene. CDR3 sequence: CASSLDSSGNTIYF. CDR3 nucleotide sequence: TGTGCCAGCAGCTTAGACAGCTCTGGAAACACCATATATTTT.

With respect to this clone: Sequence at one end of the junction differs from germline and may be a read error. The rearrangement uses TRBV11-2 and TRBJ2-7; possibly TRBD1 for D (6 bases). Looked up from germline, CDR1 is SGHAT and CDR2 is FQNNGV. CDR3 size: 14 residues. The CDR3 DNA sequence: TGTGCCAGCAGCTCTGGGACATCCTCCCACGAGCAGTACTTC. Its protein is CASSSGTSSHEQYF.

In this sample, this clone turned up once. The chain recombines TRBV28 with TRBJ2-7; TRBD1 matches 9 bases. This CDR3 contains 13 residues. Trimming took 5 bases from V and 3 from J; bases not matched to a gene: 2. Germline CDR1 MDHEN, CDR2 SYDVKM. DNA of the CDR3: TGTGCCAGCAGTCCGGGACAGGGCTACGAGCAGTACTTC. This codes for CASSPGQGYEQYF.

The chain carries TRBV28 and TRBJ2-5, with 7 positions matching TRBD1. J gave up 3 bases and V 6 bases, and 10 bases lay outside the gene matches. The CDR3 has 15 amino acids. Germline CDR1 reads MDHEN; CDR2 reads SYDVKM. CDR3 coding DNA: TGTGCCAGCAGACAACGAGGGGGCCAGAAAGAGACCCAGTACTTC. Its protein product is CASRQRGGQKETQYF.

The chain has TRBV6-1 and TRBJ1-4; D call uncertain. CDR1 is MNHNS and CDR2 is SASEGT in the germline V gene. Deletions cut 4 bases from V and 6 bases from J, with 12 bases between. The CDR3 length is 14 residues. CDR3 amino acids: CASSGWVVDEKLFF. As DNA, the CDR3 is TGTGCCAGCAGTGGTTGGGTCGTCGATGAAAAACTGTTTTTT.

This chain joins TRBV28 and TRBJ2-2, with D possibly TRBD2 on 6 matching bases. The CDR3 sequence is 15 residues long. Trimming shortened V by 7 bases and J by 0 bases, and 12 bases separated the two germline ends. Germline V gene data show CDR1 as MDHEN and CDR2 as SYDVKM. The CDR3 spells CASTRGGANTGELFF. The CDR3 DNA reads TGTGCCAGCACCAGAGGAGGGGCGAACACCGGGGAGCTGTTTTTT.

The V call is TRBV7-2, the J call TRBJ2-5; 15 positions agree with TRBD2. In germline, CDR1 is SGHTA, CDR2 FQGNSA. Trimming at V came to 2 bases and at J to 4 bases, leaving 11 bases not matched to a gene. The CDR3 has 19 residues. CDR3 in amino acids: CASSLFKSGLAGGGETQYF. The CDR3 nucleotides read TGTGCCAGCAGCTTATTCAAATCGGGACTAGCGGGGGGAGGAGAGACCCAGTACTTC. The whole variable domain, filled in from reference TRBV7-2 and TRBJ2-5, reads GAGVSQSPSNKVTEKGKDVELRCDPISGHTALYWYRQSLGQGLEFLIYFQGNSAPDKSGLPSDRFSAERTGGSVSTLTIQRTQQEDSAVYLCASSLFKSGLAGGGETQYFGPGTRLLVL.

This chain's CDR3 is CAISPASGSNRGYTF. CDR3 bases: TGTGCCATCAGTCCTGCCTCCGGGTCTAACCGGGGCTACACCTTC. The V call is TRBV10-3, the J call TRBJ1-2; D is unclear. Looked up from germline, CDR1 is ENHRY and CDR2 is SYGVKD. CDR3 length: 15 amino acids. The ends were cut back, 5 bases at V and 8 bases at J, with 21 bases in the middle.

CDR3 loop: CASSTGGKDGYTF. CDR3 DNA sequence: TGCGCCAGCAGCACAGGGGGCAAGGATGGCTACACCTTC. V and J are TRBV5-1 and TRBJ1-2; 9 bases align to TRBD1. The CDR3 has 13 residues. With V trimmed by 4 bases and J by 6 bases, 4 bases remained unmatched. Germline V gene lookup returns CDR1 SGHRS and CDR2 YFSETQ.

This sequence joins TRBV28 and TRBJ1-2; D unresolved. The CDR3 totals 16 residues. V lost 5 bases to trimming and J lost 4 bases, with 20 bases between them. Germline CDR1 is MDHEN and CDR2 is SYDVKM. CDR3 residues: CASSTRAQERIYGYTF. The DNA for the CDR3 is TGTGCCAGCAGTACTAGGGCCCAAGAACGGATCTATGGCTACACCTTC.

The V call is TRBV30, the J call TRBJ1-6; 9 bases map to TRBD1. Germline V lookup: CDR1 GTSNPN, CDR2 SVGIG (reference sequence). This CDR3 spans 16 amino acids. The J segment lost 10 bases and the V segment lost 2 bases, leaving 12 bases of the junction unmatched. The CDR3 sequence: CAWSPMRGGQGSPLHF. The CDR3 bases are TGTGCCTGGAGTCCGATGAGAGGGGGACAGGGCTCACCCCTCCACTTT.

The chain uses TRBV5-6 and TRBJ2-4; D ambiguous. The CDR3 length is 16 residues. The V end lost 2 bases, the J end lost 0 bases, and 12 bases lay between the germline ends. Looked up from germline, CDR1 is SGHDT and CDR2 is YYEEEE. This CDR3 reads CASSLRRLLAKNIQYF. DNA for the CDR3: TGTGCCAGCAGCTTACGGCGGCTTTTAGCCAAAAACATTCAGTACTTC.

The CDR3 sequence: CASSLEFAGWSYGYTF. CDR3 DNA: TGTGCCAGCAGCTTAGAATTTGCAGGGTGGAGCTATGGCTACACCTTC. The rearrangement uses TRBV7-2 and TRBJ1-2; a possible D gene is TRBD1 (5 bases). Per the germline V gene, CDR1 is SGHTA and CDR2 is FQGNSA. The CDR3 spans 16 residues. The ends were cut back, 1 base at V and 4 bases at J, with 16 bases in the middle.

The gene calls are TRBV5-1 and TRBJ1-5; a weak D match, TRBD1 (6 bases). V lost 0 bases to trimming and J lost 6 bases, with 10 bases between them. The CDR3 loop spans 14 amino acids. The germline gives CDR1 SGHRS, CDR2 YFSETQ. This CDR3 is CASSLGDISQPQHF. The DNA of the CDR3 is TGCGCCAGCAGCTTGGGGGACATATCTCAGCCCCAGCATTTT.

The chain is built from TRBV7-9 and TRBJ1-3; D remains unclear. CDR1 and CDR2 (germline): SEHNR, FQNEAQ (reference sequence). V gave up 5 bases and J gave up 1 base, with 12 bases separating them. This CDR3 comprises 15 residues. The CDR3 spells CASSGVYVSGNTIYF. CDR3 nucleotide sequence: TGTGCCAGCAGCGGCGTATATGTGTCTGGAAACACCATATATTTT.